These T cell receptor beta chains were read from a single sample in a study of cytomegalovirus exposure and HLA in healthy donors. The protocol was immunoSEQ multiplex PCR, while the TCRdb copy is restricted to in-frame clones and leaves out a portion. The sample lists under 170,000 clones, 70% to 80% occurring once. Source material: PBMCs. Receptor source: a human donor in good health. CDR3s include the opening cysteine and the closing phenylalanine or tryptophan.

TRBJ2-7 | TRBV27 | CASSLGGIYEQYF
TRBJ2-7 | TRBV10-3 | CAISEGQGITYEQYF
TRBJ1-1 | TRBV13 | CASSLGQTGTEAFF
TRBJ1-2 | TRBV6-5 | CASSPGINNYGYTF
TRBJ2-7 | TRBV7-2 | CASSPPSYEQYF
TRBJ1-1 | TRBV7-9 | CASRADRSRTEAFF
TRBJ2-3 | TRBV6-1 | CASSLGRGRTDTQYF
TRBJ2-7 | TRBV2 | CASGTLGLAGGPSYEQYF
TRBJ1-6 | TRBV5-1 | CASTISGGSSPLHF
TRBJ2-1 | TRBV7-9 | CASSLEQGYNEQFF
TRBJ2-7 | TRBV5-6 | CASSVKISDAYEQYF
TRBJ1-5 | TRBV10-3 | CAISESPSYDQPQHF
TRBJ2-5 | TRBV18 | CASSLLEQETQYF
TRBJ2-5 | TRBV7-2 | CASSHSSDKGETQYF